The TCR beta chain under discussion was sequenced for a study of early T cells in non-severe SARS-CoV-2 infection. CDR3 size: 17 residues. The V and J ends lost 5 bases and 2 bases respectively, with 22 bases between them. CDR1 is SGHAT and CDR2 is FQNNGV in the germline V gene. Attachment of unique molecular identifiers was made to individual cDNA molecules. TCRdb reprocessed the 5' RACE reads via MiXCR and lists one record per CDR3 protein. Counted here are 50,000 or so distinct CDR3 sequences, 5.5% to 6.5% occurring once; the ten biggest clones make up about 4.4%. The specimen was whole blood. The receptor was derived from an adult who was a healthcare worker with PCR-confirmed SARS-CoV-2 infection or an uninfected control (not recorded which). The chain combines TRBV11-2 with TRBJ2-7, with D perhaps matching TRBD2 (6 bases). The CDR3 sequence: CASSEIRGSSPTYEQYF. DNA for the CDR3: TGTGCCAGCAGCGAAATCCGGGGGAGTTCCCCTACCTACGAGCAGTACTTC.